This T cell receptor beta chain was documented in a study of T cell responses to AZD1222 COVID-19 vaccine. Study results and caveats: Spike-wide vaccine-associated CD4 TCRs dominated at 160-218 and 743-854. Baseline testing showed seropositivity in only a handful of AZD1222 recipients. Sampling that yielded the repertoires occurred only after the peak T cell response.

This clone turned up a few times. Its antigen is unknown. Only in-frame clones appear in the TCRdb table, and some are missing; sequencing was by immunoSEQ multiplex PCR. The sample lists around 150,000 clones, around 94% occurring once. The CDR3 consists of 14 residues. In germline, CDR1 is SGHDN, CDR2 FVKESK. V lost 4 bases and J lost 1, with 10 bases in between. The sequence came from an adult who received the AZD1222 COVID-19 vaccine. Source: peripheral blood, taken 28 days after the second AZD1222 dose. This rearrangement joins TRBV14 to TRBJ1-1; no clear D. CDR3 bases: TGTGCCAGCAGCCCCGTAGCGTGGAACACTGAAGCTTTCTTT. Translated: CASSPVAWNTEAFF.